This TCR beta chain appears in the sequencing data of a study of blood T cells in healthy people across ages. The study's findings and limits: Per-million-T-cell TCR beta diversity fell roughly linearly with age. Estimates of diversity drawn from one million T cells were considered underestimates.

This clonotype has just a few counts. Antigen specificity is unknown. This CDR3 comprises 13 residues. In germline, CDR1 is SEHNR, CDR2 FQNEAQ (reference sequence). A J-beta primer mix and a sample-barcoded 5' primer were used in a second PCR of roughly 6 to 11 cycles. In TCRdb, the 5' RACE reads were re-called with MiXCR into one record per CDR3 protein. The table records 700,000 to 900,000 distinct CDR3 sequences, about 55% of them present only once. V gene TRBV7-9 combines with J gene TRBJ2-1; 7 bases agree with TRBD1. The J call may be incorrect, as the DNA end agrees better with TRBJ2-7. The sequence derives from an elderly man in good health. Sequencing was carried out using blood. The CDR3 is CASSLVSGGEQYF. CDR3 nucleotide sequence: TGTGCCAGCAGCTTAGTTTCAGGGGGTGAGCAGTACTTC.